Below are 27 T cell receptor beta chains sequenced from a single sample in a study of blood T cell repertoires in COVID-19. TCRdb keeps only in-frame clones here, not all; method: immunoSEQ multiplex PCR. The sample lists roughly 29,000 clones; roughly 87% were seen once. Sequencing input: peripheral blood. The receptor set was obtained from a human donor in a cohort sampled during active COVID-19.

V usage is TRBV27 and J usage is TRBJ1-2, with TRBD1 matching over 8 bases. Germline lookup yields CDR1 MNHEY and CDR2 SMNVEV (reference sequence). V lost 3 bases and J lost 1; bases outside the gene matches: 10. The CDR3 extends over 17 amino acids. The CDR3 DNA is TGTGCCAGCAGTTTTCCGGACAGGGTACGGAATAACTATGGCTACACCTTC. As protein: CASSFPDRVRNNYGYTF.

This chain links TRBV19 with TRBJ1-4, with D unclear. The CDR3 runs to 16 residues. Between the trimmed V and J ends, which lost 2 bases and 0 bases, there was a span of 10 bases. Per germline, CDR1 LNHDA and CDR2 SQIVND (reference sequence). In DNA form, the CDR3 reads TGTGCCAGTAGTATAATGGCCAGCGCAACTAATGAAAAACTGTTTTTT. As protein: CASSIMASATNEKLFF.

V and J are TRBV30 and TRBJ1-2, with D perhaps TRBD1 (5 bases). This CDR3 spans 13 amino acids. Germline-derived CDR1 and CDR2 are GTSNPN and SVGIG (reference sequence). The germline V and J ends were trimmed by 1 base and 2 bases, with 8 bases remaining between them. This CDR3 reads CAWSDGGNYGYTF. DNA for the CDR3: TGTGCCTGGAGTGATGGGGGGAACTATGGCTACACCTTC.

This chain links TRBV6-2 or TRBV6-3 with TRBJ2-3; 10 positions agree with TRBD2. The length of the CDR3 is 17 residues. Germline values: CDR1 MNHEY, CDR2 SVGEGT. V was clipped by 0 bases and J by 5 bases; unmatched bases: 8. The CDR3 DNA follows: TGTGCCAGCAGTTACTCGAGGTTGAGCGGGAGGGTAGATACGCAGTATTTT. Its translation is CASSYSRLSGRVDTQYF.

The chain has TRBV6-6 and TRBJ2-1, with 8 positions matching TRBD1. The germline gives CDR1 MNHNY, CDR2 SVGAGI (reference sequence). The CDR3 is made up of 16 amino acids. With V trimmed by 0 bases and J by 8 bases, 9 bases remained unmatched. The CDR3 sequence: CASSYSGQGVSHEQFF. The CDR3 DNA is TGTGCCAGCAGTTACTCTGGACAGGGAGTTTCCCATGAGCAGTTCTTC.

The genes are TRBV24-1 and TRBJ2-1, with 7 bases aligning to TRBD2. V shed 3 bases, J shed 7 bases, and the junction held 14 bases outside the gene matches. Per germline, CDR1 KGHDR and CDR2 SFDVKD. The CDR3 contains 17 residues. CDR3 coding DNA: TGTGCCACCAGTGATCCAAACCCTAGCGGCAGTCCAAATGAGCAGTTCTTC. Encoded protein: CATSDPNPSGSPNEQFF.

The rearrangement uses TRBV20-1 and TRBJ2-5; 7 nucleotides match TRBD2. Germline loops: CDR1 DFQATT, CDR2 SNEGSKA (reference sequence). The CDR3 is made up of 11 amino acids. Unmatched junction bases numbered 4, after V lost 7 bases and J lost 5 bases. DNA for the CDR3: TGCAGTGTTGTTAGCGGGGAGACCCAGTACTTC. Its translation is CSVVSGETQYF.

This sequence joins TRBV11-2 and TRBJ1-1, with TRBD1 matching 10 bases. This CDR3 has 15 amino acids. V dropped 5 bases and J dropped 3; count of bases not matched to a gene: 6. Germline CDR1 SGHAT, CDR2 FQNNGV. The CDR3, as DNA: TGTGCCAGCAGCCCGTCGGACAGGGGGGACACTGAAGCTTTCTTT. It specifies CASSPSDRGDTEAFF. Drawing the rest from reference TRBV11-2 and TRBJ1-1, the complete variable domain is EAGVAQSPRYKIIEKRQSVAFWCNPISGHATLYWYQQILGQGPKLLIQFQNNGVVDDSQLPKDRFSAERLKGVDSTLKIQPAKLEDSAVYLCASSPSDRGDTEAFFGQGTRLTVV.

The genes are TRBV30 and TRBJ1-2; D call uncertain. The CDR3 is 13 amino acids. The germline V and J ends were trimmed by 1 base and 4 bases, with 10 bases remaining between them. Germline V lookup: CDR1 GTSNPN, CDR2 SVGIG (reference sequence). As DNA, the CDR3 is TGTGCCTGGAGTGGGTACAGCAGCTATGGCTACACCTTC. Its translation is CAWSGYSSYGYTF.

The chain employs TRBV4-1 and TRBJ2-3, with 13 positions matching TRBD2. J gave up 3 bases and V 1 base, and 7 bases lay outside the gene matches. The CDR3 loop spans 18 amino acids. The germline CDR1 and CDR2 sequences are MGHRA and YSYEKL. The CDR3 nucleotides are TGCGCCAGCAGCCAAGTGGAACTAGCGGGGGGGCGGACAGATACGCAGTATTTT. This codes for CASSQVELAGGRTDTQYF.

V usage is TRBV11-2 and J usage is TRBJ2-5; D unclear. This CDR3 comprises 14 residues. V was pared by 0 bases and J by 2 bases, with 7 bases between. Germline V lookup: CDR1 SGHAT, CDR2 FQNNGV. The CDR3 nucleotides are TGTGCCAGCAGCTTAGAAATAGTACAAGAGACCCAGTACTTC. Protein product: CASSLEIVQETQYF.

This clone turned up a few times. The CDR3 nucleotides are TGTGCCAGCAGCTCCCAGAAACTAGCGGAGGGCTGGAATGAGCAGTTCTTC. It specifies CASSSQKLAEGWNEQFF. V is TRBV5-8 and J is TRBJ2-1, with 8 bases identical to TRBD2. CDR1 and CDR2 (germline): SGHTS, YDEGEE. CDR3 size: 17 residues. The V segment lost 3 bases and the J segment 7 bases; nucleotides outside the gene matches: 15.

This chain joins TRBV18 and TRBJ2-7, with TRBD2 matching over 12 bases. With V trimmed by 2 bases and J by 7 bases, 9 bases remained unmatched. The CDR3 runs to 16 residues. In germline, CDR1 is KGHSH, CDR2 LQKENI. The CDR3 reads CASSPARTSGTPEQYF. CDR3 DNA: TGTGCCAGCTCACCAGCTAGGACTAGCGGGACTCCAGAGCAGTACTTC.

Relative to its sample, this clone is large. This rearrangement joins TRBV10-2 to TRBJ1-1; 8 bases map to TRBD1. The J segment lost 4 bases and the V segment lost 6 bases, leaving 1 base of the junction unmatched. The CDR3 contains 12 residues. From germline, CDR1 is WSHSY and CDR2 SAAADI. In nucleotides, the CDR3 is TGCGCCAGCAGCCAGGGGGCCACTGAAGCTTTCTTT. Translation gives CASSQGATEAFF.

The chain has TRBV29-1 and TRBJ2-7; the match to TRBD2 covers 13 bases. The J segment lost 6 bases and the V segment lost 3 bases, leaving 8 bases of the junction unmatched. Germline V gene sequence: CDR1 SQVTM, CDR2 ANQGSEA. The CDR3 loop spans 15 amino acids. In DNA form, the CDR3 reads TGCAGCGTTGACTTAGGACTAGCGGGAGATGGCGAGCAGTACTTC. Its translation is CSVDLGLAGDGEQYF.

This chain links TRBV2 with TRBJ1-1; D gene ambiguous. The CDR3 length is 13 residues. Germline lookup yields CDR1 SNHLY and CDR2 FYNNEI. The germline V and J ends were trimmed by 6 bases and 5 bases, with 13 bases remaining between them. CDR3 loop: CASSRIRLTEAFF. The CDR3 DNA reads TGTGCCAGCAGCAGAATTCGTTTAACTGAAGCTTTCTTT.

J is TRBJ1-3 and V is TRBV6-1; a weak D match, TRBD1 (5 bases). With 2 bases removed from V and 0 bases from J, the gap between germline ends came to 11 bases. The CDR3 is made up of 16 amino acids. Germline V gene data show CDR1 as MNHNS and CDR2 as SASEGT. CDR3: CASSERTGGSGNTIYF. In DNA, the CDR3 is TGTGCCAGCAGTGAAAGGACGGGGGGCTCTGGAAACACCATATATTTT.

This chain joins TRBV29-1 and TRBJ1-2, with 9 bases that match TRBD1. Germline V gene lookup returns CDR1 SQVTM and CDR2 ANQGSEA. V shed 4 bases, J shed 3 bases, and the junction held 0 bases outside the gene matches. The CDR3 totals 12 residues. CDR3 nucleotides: TGCAGCGTTGGGACAGGGGACTATGGCTACACCTTC. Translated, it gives CSVGTGDYGYTF. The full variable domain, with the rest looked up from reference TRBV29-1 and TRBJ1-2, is SAVISQKPSRDICQRGTSLTIQCQVDSQVTMMFWYRQQPGQSLTLIATANQGSEATYESGFVIDKFPISRPNLTFSTLTVSNMSPEDSSIYLCSVGTGDYGYTFGSGTRLTVV.

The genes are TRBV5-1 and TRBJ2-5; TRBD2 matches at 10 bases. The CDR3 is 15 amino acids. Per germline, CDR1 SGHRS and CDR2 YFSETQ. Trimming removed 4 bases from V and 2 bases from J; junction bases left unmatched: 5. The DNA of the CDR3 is TGCGCCAGCAGCCCTCCGACTAGCGGGCAAGAGACCCAGTACTTC. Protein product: CASSPPTSGQETQYF.

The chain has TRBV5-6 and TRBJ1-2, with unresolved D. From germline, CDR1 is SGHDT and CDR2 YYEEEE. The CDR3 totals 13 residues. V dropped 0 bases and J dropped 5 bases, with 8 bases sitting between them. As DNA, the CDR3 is TGTGCCAGCAGCTTGGCGGAGATATATGGCTACACCTTC. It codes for CASSLAEIYGYTF.

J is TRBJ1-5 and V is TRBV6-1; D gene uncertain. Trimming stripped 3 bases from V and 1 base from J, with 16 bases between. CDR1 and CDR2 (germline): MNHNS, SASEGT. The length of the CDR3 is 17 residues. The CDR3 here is CASSEGRRIGSNQPQHF. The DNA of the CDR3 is TGTGCCAGCAGTGAGGGTCGGAGGATAGGGAGCAATCAGCCCCAGCATTTT.

The CDR3 region has the DNA TGTGCCAGCAGTAGTAAGAGGGGGGGAAATAGCAATCAGCCCCAGCATTTT. Amino acids: CASSSKRGGNSNQPQHF. The chain is built from TRBV27 and TRBJ1-5; D possibly corresponds to TRBD1 (6 bases). Trimming took off 5 bases at V and 0 bases at J, with 17 bases between the two ends. CDR1 and CDR2 (germline): MNHEY, SMNVEV (reference sequence). The CDR3 has 17 amino acids.

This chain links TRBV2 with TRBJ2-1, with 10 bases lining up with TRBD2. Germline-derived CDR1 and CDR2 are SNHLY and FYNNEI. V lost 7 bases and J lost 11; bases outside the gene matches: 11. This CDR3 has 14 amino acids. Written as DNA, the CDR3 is TGTGCCAGCACTTGGAGGCTAGCGGGGGAACAGCAGTTCTTC. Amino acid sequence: CASTWRLAGEQQFF.

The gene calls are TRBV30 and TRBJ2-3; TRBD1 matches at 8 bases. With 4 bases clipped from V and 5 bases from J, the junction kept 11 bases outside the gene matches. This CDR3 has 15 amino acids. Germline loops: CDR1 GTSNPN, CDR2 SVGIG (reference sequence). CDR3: CAWTVSGTGKDTQYF. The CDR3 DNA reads TGTGCCTGGACAGTCTCCGGGACAGGTAAAGATACGCAGTATTTT. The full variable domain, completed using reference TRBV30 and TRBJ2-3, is SQTIHQWPATLVQPVGSPLSLECTVEGTSNPNLYWYRQAAGRGLQLLFYSVGIGQISSEVPQNLSASRPQDRQFILSSKKLLLSDSGFYLCAWTVSGTGKDTQYFGPGTRLTVL.

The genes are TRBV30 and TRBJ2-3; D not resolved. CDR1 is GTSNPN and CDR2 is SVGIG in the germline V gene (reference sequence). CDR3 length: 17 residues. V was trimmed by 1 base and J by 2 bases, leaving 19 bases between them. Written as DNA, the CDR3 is TGTGCCTGGAGTGGCGCGGTAAGGAGTATCCACACAGATACGCAGTATTTT. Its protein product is CAWSGAVRSIHTDTQYF.

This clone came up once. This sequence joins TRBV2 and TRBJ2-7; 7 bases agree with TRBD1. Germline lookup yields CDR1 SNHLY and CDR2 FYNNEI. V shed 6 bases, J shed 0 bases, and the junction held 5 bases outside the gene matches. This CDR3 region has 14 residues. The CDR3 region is CASRRDSFSYEQYF. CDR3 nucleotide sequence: TGTGCCAGCAGACGGGACAGTTTCTCCTACGAGCAGTACTTC.

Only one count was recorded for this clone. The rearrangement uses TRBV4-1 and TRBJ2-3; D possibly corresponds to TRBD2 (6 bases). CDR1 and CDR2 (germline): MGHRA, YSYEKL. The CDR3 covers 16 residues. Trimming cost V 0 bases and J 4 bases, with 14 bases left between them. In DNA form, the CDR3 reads TGCGCCAGCAGCCAAGATACGGGACTCACAGCAGATACGCAGTATTTT. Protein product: CASSQDTGLTADTQYF.